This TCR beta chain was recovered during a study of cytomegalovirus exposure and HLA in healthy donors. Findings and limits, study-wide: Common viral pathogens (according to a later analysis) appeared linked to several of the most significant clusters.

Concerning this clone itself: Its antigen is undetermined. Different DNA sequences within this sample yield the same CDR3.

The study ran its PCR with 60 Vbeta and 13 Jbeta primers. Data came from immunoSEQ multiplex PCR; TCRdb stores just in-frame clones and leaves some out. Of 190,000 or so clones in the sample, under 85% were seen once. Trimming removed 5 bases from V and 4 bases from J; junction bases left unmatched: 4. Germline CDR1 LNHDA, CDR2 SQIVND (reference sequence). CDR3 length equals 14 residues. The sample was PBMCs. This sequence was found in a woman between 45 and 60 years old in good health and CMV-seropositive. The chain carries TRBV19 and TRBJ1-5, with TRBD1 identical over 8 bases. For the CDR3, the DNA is TGTGCCAGTAGTGACAGGGGAGGGAATCAGCCCCAGCATTTT. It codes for CASSDRGGNQPQHF.